This TCR beta chain was identified during a study of blood T cells in healthy people across ages. Findings of the study overall: Unsorted PBMC input precluded a conclusive naive versus antigen-experienced comparison.

Then a second PCR, running about 6 to 12 cycles, was carried out with a sample-barcoded 5' primer and a J-beta primer mix. TCRdb reanalysed the 5' RACE reads using MiXCR and keeps one entry per CDR3 protein. The sample includes 910,000 or so distinct CDR3 sequences, 45% to 60% of them seen just once. Germline assignment: CDR1 DFQATT and CDR2 SNEGSKA (reference sequence). V lost 4 bases, J lost 1 base, and 9 bases lay in between. This CDR3 is built from 13 residues. This clonotype showed up just a few times. Its antigen is unknown. The origin of this receptor is a woman aged 55-69 years in good health. The gene calls are TRBV20-1 and TRBJ2-3; a weak D match, TRBD1 (6 bases). The sample consisted of blood. CDR3 coding DNA: TGCAGTGCTACCTCAGGGGGCACAGATACGCAGTATTTT. It encodes CSATSGGTDTQYF.